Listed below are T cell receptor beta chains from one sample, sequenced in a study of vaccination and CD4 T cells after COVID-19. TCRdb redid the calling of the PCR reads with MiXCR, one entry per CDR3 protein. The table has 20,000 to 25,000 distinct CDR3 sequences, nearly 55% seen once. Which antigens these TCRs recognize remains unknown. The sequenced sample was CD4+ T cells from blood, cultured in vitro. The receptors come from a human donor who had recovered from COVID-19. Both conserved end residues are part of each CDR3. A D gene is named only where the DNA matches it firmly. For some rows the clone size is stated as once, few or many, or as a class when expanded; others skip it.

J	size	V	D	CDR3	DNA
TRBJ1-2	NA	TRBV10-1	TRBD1	CASSAGTGTNYGYTF	TGCGCCAGCAGTGCGGGGACAGGGACCAACTATGGCTACACCTTC
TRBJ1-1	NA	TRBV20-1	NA	CSAQVENTEAFF	TGCAGTGCTCAGGTAGAGAACACTGAAGCTTTCTTT
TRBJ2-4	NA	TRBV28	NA	CASSRPVSKNIQYF	TGTGCCAGCAGTCGTCCGGTGAGCAAAAACATTCAGTACTTC
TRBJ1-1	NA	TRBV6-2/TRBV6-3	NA	CASRRSSTEAFF	TGTGCCAGCAGACGATCGTCCACTGAAGCTTTCTTT
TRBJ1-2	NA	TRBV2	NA	CASSENRSYGYTF	TGTGCCAGCAGTGAGAACAGGAGCTATGGCTACACCTTC
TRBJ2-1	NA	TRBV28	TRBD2	CASSLGTSKTAEQFF	TGTGCCAGCAGTCTAGGGACTAGCAAAACGGCTGAGCAGTTCTTC
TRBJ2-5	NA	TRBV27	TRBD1	CASSGTGLETQYF	TGTGCCAGCAGCGGGACAGGGTTAGAGACCCAGTACTTC
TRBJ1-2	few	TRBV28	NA	CASSLDTGGYTF	TGTGCCAGCAGTTTAGATACCGGCGGCTACACCTTC
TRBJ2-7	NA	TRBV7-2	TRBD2	CASSAGLAAREQYF	TGTGCCAGCAGCGCGGGACTAGCGGCCCGGGAGCAGTACTTC
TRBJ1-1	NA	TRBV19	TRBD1	CASSPQGQGYTEAFF	TGTGCCAGTAGTCCCCAAGGACAGGGGTACACTGAAGCTTTCTTT
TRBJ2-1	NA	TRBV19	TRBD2	CASSIPNGRANEQFF	TGTGCCAGTAGTATTCCTAACGGGAGGGCCAATGAGCAGTTCTTC
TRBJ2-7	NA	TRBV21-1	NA	CASSKQWADNLPPHYYEQYF	TGTGCCAGCAGCAAACAGTGGGCCGATAATCTACCCCCCCATTACTACGAGCAGTACTTC
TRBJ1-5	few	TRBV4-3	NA	CASSQGWNQPQHF	TGCGCCAGCAGCCAAGGGTGGAATCAGCCCCAGCATTTT
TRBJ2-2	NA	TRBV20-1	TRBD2	CSAISSGRPGELFF	TGCAGTGCTATATCTAGCGGTCGGCCCGGGGAGCTGTTTTTT
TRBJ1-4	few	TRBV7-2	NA	CASSLAGGRTEKLFF	TGTGCCAGCAGCTTAGCGGGTGGACGGACTGAAAAACTGTTTTTT
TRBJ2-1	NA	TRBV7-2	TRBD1	CASSPGQAYNEQFF	TGTGCCAGCAGCCCGGGACAGGCCTACAATGAGCAGTTCTTC
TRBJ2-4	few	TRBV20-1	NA	CSARPPGGGATGGHIQYF	TGCAGTGCTAGACCCCCCGGTGGCGGAGCGACGGGTGGGCACATTCAGTACTTC
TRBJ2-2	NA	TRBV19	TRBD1	CASSTTGGLTGELFF	TGTGCCAGTAGTACGACAGGGGGCTTAACCGGGGAGCTGTTTTTT
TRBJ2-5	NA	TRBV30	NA	CAWSVSVRGETQYF	TGTGCCTGGAGTGTTTCGGTCCGGGGAGAGACCCAGTACTTC
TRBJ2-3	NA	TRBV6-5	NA	CASSSREWSTDTQYF	TGTGCCAGCAGTTCACGGGAGTGGAGCACAGATACGCAGTATTTT
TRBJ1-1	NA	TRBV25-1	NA	CASRSRGGNTEAFF	TGTGCCAGCAGGTCTAGGGGGGGGAACACTGAAGCTTTCTTT
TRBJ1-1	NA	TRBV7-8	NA	CASSLDLGEAFF	TGTGCCAGCAGCTTAGATCTGGGTGAAGCTTTCTTT
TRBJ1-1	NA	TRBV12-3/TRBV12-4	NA	CASSPRETEAFF	TGTGCCAGCAGTCCCCGGGAAACTGAAGCTTTCTTT
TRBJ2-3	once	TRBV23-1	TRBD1	CASSQCYRGGTDTQYF	TGCGCCAGCAGTCAATGCTACAGGGGGGGCACAGATACGCAGTATTTT
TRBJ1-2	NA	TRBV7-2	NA	CASSPRGGGNYGYTF	TGTGCCAGCAGCCCGAGGGGGGGCGGAAACTATGGCTACACCTTC
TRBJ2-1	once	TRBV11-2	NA	CASSLVGDIVEQFF	TGTGCCAGCAGCTTAGTAGGAGATATTGTTGAGCAGTTCTTC
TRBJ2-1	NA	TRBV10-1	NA	CASSESGRGHEQFF	TGCGCCAGCAGTGAGTCAGGCAGGGGCCATGAGCAGTTCTTC
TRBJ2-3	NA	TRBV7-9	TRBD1	CASSSGEGQSTDTQYF	TGTGCCAGCAGCTCCGGAGAGGGACAGAGCACAGATACGCAGTATTTT
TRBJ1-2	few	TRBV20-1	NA	CSAREGNNYGYTF	TGCAGTGCTAGAGAGGGGAATAACTATGGCTACACCTTC
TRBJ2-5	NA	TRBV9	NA	CASSGRLTETQYF	TGTGCCAGCAGCGGACGACTGACGGAGACCCAGTACTTC
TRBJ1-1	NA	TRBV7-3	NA	CASSLLGENTEAFF	TGTGCCAGCAGCTTATTAGGGGAGAACACTGAAGCTTTCTTT